The next 23 T cell receptor beta chains were all read from a single sample in a study of blood T cell repertoires in COVID-19 (dated by TCRdb to the early 2020s). The library was produced with the immunoSEQ multiplex PCR assay. TCRdb mirrors the immuneACCESS table, restricted to in-frame sequences. Some clones are absent from its copies; in checked studies, under half trace to an unresolved V gene, and the reason for the others is unknown. Here the sample has tens of thousands of clones; roughly 91% occur a single time. The ten top clones hold under 0.65% of the sample. Material for sequencing was peripheral blood. The source is a man in his fifties with COVID-19, enrolled during active disease.

The genes are TRBV7-2 and TRBJ1-2; TRBD1 agrees at 11 bases. J gave up 13 bases and V 1 base, and 2 bases lay outside the gene matches. The V gene's germline CDR1 is SGHTA and CDR2 FQGNSA. This CDR3 has 12 amino acids. DNA of the CDR3: TGTGCCAGCAGCTTAGGGACAGGGGGCGGCACCTTC. Amino acids: CASSLGTGGGTF.

V usage is TRBV5-6 and J usage is TRBJ2-1; 10 bases line up with TRBD2. Trimming at V came to 6 bases and at J to 8 bases, leaving 8 bases not matched to a gene. The CDR3 extends over 14 amino acids. Per the germline V gene, CDR1 is SGHDT and CDR2 is YYEEEE. In DNA, the CDR3 is TGTGCCAGCATCGGACTAGCGGCCTCATATGAGCAGTTCTTC. It encodes CASIGLAASYEQFF.

The rearrangement uses TRBV5-1 and TRBJ2-1, with TRBD2 matching over 7 bases. J gave up 7 bases and V 0 bases, and 7 bases lay outside the gene matches. Germline-derived CDR1 and CDR2 are SGHRS and YFSETQ. The CDR3 runs 15 residues. The CDR3 DNA follows: TGCGCCAGCAGCTTGGGAGCGGGAAGAGGGAATGAGCAGTTCTTC. Its protein product is CASSLGAGRGNEQFF.

This sequence joins TRBV28 and TRBJ2-6; D remains unclear. The CDR3 runs 16 residues. Trimming took 6 bases from V and 0 from J, leaving 12 bases between them. CDR1 and CDR2 from the germline V gene are MDHEN and SYDVKM. This CDR3 reads CASRLHTDSGANVLTF. In nucleotides, the CDR3 is TGTGCCAGCAGATTACACACCGACTCTGGGGCCAACGTCCTGACTTTC.

The chain uses TRBV10-3 and TRBJ2-5; no definite D call. The germline V and J ends were trimmed by 4 bases and 5 bases, with 11 bases remaining between them. Germline lookup yields CDR1 ENHRY and CDR2 SYGVKD. This CDR3 has 13 residues. The CDR3 sequence: CAISGSAPETQYF. CDR3 nucleotides: TGTGCCATCAGTGGGTCGGCACCCGAGACCCAGTACTTC.

V and J are TRBV12-3 or TRBV12-4 and TRBJ1-1; no clear D. This CDR3 has 13 residues. V was clipped by 6 bases and J by 5 bases, with 13 bases between them. CDR3 DNA: TGTGCCAGCAGCCCCCCTGGCACAACTGAAGCTTTCTTT. It encodes CASSPPGTTEAFF.

This chain links TRBV9 with TRBJ2-1, with 11 bases fitting TRBD2. The V segment lost 0 bases and the J segment 6 bases; nucleotides outside the gene matches: 5. The CDR3 totals 16 residues. CDR1 and CDR2 (germline): SGDLS, YYNGEE. Here the CDR3 DNA reads TGTGCCAGCAGCGTAGCTTGGACTAGCGGGCCCAATGAGCAGTTCTTC. Its translation is CASSVAWTSGPNEQFF.

The genes are TRBV24-1 and TRBJ2-1; 11 bases match TRBD1. Germline V gene data show CDR1 as KGHDR and CDR2 as SFDVKD. V shed 3 bases and J 3 bases; nucleotides not matched to a gene: 6. This CDR3 has 17 residues. The CDR3, as DNA: TGTGCCACCAGTGATGGGACAGGGGGGACTCTCTACAATGAGCAGTTCTTC. Encoded protein: CATSDGTGGTLYNEQFF.

This clone was picked up one time. This sequence joins TRBV5-1 and TRBJ2-7; TRBD2 is a possible D gene (6 bases). Trimming took 4 bases from V and 3 from J, leaving 17 bases between them. The CDR3 has 15 amino acids. CDR1 is SGHRS, CDR2 YFSETQ, per germline. The CDR3 coding sequence is TGCGCCAGCAGCCTTTGGCCGGGAGCGAGCTACGAGCAGTACTTC. It translates to CASSLWPGASYEQYF.

The chain is built from TRBV5-1 and TRBJ2-5; 14 positions agree with TRBD2. This CDR3 is built from 16 residues. Germline-derived CDR1 and CDR2 are SGHRS and YFSETQ. With V trimmed by 4 bases and J by 4 bases, 6 bases remained unmatched. CDR3 DNA: TGCGCCAGCAGCCCCTGGACTAGCGGGAGGACAGAGACCCAGTACTTC. Encoded protein: CASSPWTSGRTETQYF.

In nucleotides, the CDR3 is TGTGCCAGCAGCCAACCTTTGACAGGGTTGGGTGGCTACACCTTC. Protein product: CASSQPLTGLGGYTF. The chain recombines TRBV4-2 with TRBJ1-2; the match to TRBD1 covers 7 bases. This CDR3 has 15 residues. CDR1 is LGHNA and CDR2 is YNFKEQ in the germline V gene. V shed 2 bases and J 7 bases; nucleotides not matched to a gene: 10.

The chain employs TRBV11-2 and TRBJ1-2; D ambiguous. The germline V gene encodes CDR1 SGHAT and CDR2 FQNNGV. The CDR3 loop spans 14 amino acids. V gave up 5 bases and J gave up 1 base, with 11 bases separating them. CDR3 sequence: CASSPSGINYGYTF. CDR3 in DNA: TGTGCCAGCAGCCCTTCCGGGATTAACTATGGCTACACCTTC.

This rearrangement joins TRBV28 to TRBJ1-1, with D possibly matching TRBD1 (5 bases). V lost 6 bases and J 4 bases, leaving 15 bases between the germline ends. This CDR3 has 14 amino acids. CDR1 MDHEN and CDR2 SYDVKM come from the germline V gene. CDR3 protein: CASSPPGSRTEAFF. CDR3 bases: TGTGCCAGCAGCCCACCAGGGTCACGCACTGAAGCTTTCTTT.

V usage is TRBV3-1 (or the pseudogene TRBV3-2) and J usage is TRBJ2-4; 8 bases agree with TRBD2. The V segment lost 4 bases and the J segment 6 bases; nucleotides outside the gene matches: 5. Germline CDR1 is LGHDT and CDR2 is YNNKEL (reference sequence). The CDR3 sequence is 14 residues long. CDR3 sequence reads: CASSPSGSINIQYF. CDR3 nucleotide sequence: TGTGCCAGCAGCCCCAGCGGGAGTATAAACATTCAGTACTTC.

The chain links TRBV19 to TRBJ1-2; 8 bases are a match to TRBD1. Per the germline V gene, CDR1 is LNHDA and CDR2 is SQIVND (reference sequence). V lost 7 bases and J lost 1; bases outside the gene matches: 5. The CDR3 sequence is 14 residues long. CDR3 loop: CASTGDRLNYGYTF. The CDR3 nucleotides read TGTGCCAGTACCGGGGACAGGCTTAACTATGGCTACACCTTC. Full variable domain (rest looked up from reference TRBV19 and TRBJ1-2): DGGITQSPKYLFRKEGQNVTLSCEQNLNHDAMYWYRQDPGQGLRLIYYSQIVNDFQKGDIAEGYSVSREKKESFPLTVTSAQKNPTAFYLCASTGDRLNYGYTFGSGTRLTVV.

A few counts support this clone. The sample holds other DNA sequences that translate to the same CDR3. The V and J genes are TRBV15 and TRBJ1-4; tentative D call: TRBD1 (5 bases). V lost 0 bases to trimming and J lost 5 bases, with 13 bases between them. CDR3 size: 16 residues. CDR1 is LNHNV and CDR2 is YYDKDF in the germline V gene (reference sequence). In DNA form, the CDR3 reads TGTGCCACCAGCAGAGATCGGCAGGGTGCAAATGAAAAACTGTTTTTT. Encoded protein: CATSRDRQGANEKLFF.

This clone was found once. The rearrangement links TRBV11-3 to TRBJ2-1; D remains ambiguous. Germline lookup yields CDR1 SGHNT and CDR2 YENEEA. The length of the CDR3 is 15 residues. The V gene lost 1 base and the J gene lost 6 bases, with 13 bases spanning the gap. The CDR3: CASSLGFSFVNEQFF. CDR3 DNA: TGTGCCAGCAGCTTAGGGTTTAGTTTCGTCAATGAGCAGTTCTTC.

This rearrangement joins TRBV7-2 to TRBJ1-1; 7 nucleotides agree with TRBD1. The CDR3 consists of 14 residues. Losses at the gene ends were 1 base for V and 7 bases for J; bases not matched to a gene: 6. Looked up from germline, CDR1 is SGHTA and CDR2 is FQGNSA. The CDR3 DNA sequence: TGTGCCAGCAGCTTAGGAGGGGGCTATAGTGAAGCTTTCTTT. It yields the protein CASSLGGGYSEAFF. Filled out from reference TRBV7-2 and TRBJ1-1, the complete variable domain reads GAGVSQSPSNKVTEKGKDVELRCDPISGHTALYWYRQSLGQGLEFLIYFQGNSAPDKSGLPSDRFSAERTGGSVSTLTIQRTQQEDSAVYLCASSLGGGYSEAFFGQGTRLTVV.

This chain joins TRBV7-9 and TRBJ1-3; possible D gene TRBD1, 5 bases. V was pared by 6 bases and J by 0 bases, with 9 bases between. Per germline, CDR1 SEHNR and CDR2 FQNEAQ (reference sequence). The CDR3 covers 14 residues. In nucleotides, the CDR3 is TGTGCCAGCAGAACAGGTTACTCTGGAAACACCATATATTTT. Translated: CASRTGYSGNTIYF. Complete variable domain (other parts from reference TRBV7-9 and TRBJ1-3): DTGVSQNPRHKITKRGQNVTFRCDPISEHNRLYWYRQTLGQGPEFLTYFQNEAQLEKSRLLSDRFSAERPKGSFSTLEIQRTEQGDSAMYLCASRTGYSGNTIYFGEGSWLTVV.

The chain employs TRBV27 and TRBJ1-2; weak D call: TRBD1 (6 bases). The length of the CDR3 is 16 residues. The germline CDR1 and CDR2 sequences are MNHEY and SMNVEV (reference sequence). Trimming removed 0 bases from V and 5 bases from J, with 16 bases in between. CDR3 in amino acids: CASSLSGGRAFYGYTF. The CDR3 DNA reads as TGTGCCAGCAGTTTATCTGGGGGCAGGGCGTTTTATGGCTACACCTTC.

The V and J genes are TRBV3-1 (or the pseudogene TRBV3-2) and TRBJ1-3, with no clear D. This CDR3 comprises 13 residues. V was cut by 3 bases and J by 3 bases, with 6 bases left in between. Germline V gene data show CDR1 as LGHDT and CDR2 as YNNKEL (reference sequence). The CDR3 reads CASSQRVGNTIYF. As DNA, the CDR3 is TGTGCCAGCAGCCAGCGGGTTGGAAACACCATATATTTT.

The rearrangement joins TRBV28 to TRBJ1-3, with D hard to call. The ends were cut back, 3 bases at V and 1 base at J, with 13 bases in the middle. The CDR3 is made up of 16 amino acids. Germline CDR1 and CDR2: MDHEN and SYDVKM. Written as DNA, the CDR3 is TGTGCCAGCAGTTTGGGCGGAGGCGCTTCTGGAAACACCATATATTTT. Translation: CASSLGGGASGNTIYF.

This clone was observed once. The chain recombines TRBV4-3 with TRBJ2-7; TRBD2 agrees at 15 bases. CDR1 and CDR2 (germline): LGHNA, YSLEER. The CDR3 runs 19 residues. The J segment lost 4 bases and the V segment lost 1 base, leaving 11 bases of the junction unmatched. The CDR3 nucleotides are TGCGCCAGCAGCCAAGCCTACTTCGGACTAGCGGGAGGGGAATACGAGCAGTACTTC. This encodes CASSQAYFGLAGGEYEQYF.